These 13 T cell receptor beta chains originate from one sample sequenced in a study of blood T cell repertoires in COVID-19. The table came from immunoSEQ multiplex PCR; TCRdb's copy has only in-frame clones and leaves some out. The top ten clones hold 3% to 3.5% of a sample with about 160,000 clones, under 90% of them seen once. Specimen: PBMCs or T cells enriched from blood (not recorded which). The origin of the receptors is a woman aged 55-70 years who had recovered from COVID-19.

Note on this clone: Other nucleotide sequences from this sample produce the same CDR3. This chain connects TRBV5-1 to TRBJ1-3, with 7 bases that match TRBD1. The length of the CDR3 is 14 residues. The germline V gene encodes CDR1 SGHRS and CDR2 YFSETQ. Trimming removed 2 bases from V and 2 bases from J; junction bases left unmatched: 1. DNA for the CDR3: TGCGCCAGCAGCTTAGGGACAGCTGGAAACACCATATATTTT. It encodes CASSLGTAGNTIYF.

The genes are TRBV29-1 and TRBJ2-3; 7 nucleotides match TRBD2. The CDR3 spans 13 residues. Germline-derived CDR1 and CDR2 are SQVTM and ANQGSEA. After removal of 7 bases from V and 1 base from J, the junction contained 5 bases not matched to a gene. The CDR3 DNA sequence: TGCAGCGGTGTAACTAGCGGCACAGATACGCAGTATTTT. It yields the protein CSGVTSGTDTQYF.

The sample holds a few counts of this clone. This chain uses TRBV27 with TRBJ1-4, with 7 bases that match TRBD1. Per the germline V gene, CDR1 is MNHEY and CDR2 is SMNVEV (reference sequence). There are 17 residues in the CDR3. After removal of 3 bases from V and 3 bases from J, the junction contained 10 bases not matched to a gene. Here the CDR3 reads CASSFRLTGAPNEKLFF. Written as DNA, the CDR3 is TGTGCCAGCAGTTTCCGCTTAACAGGGGCGCCTAATGAAAAACTGTTTTTT.

As regards this clone: The sample carries other DNA sequences with the same CDR3. The chain links TRBV5-4 to TRBJ2-2; 9 bases line up with TRBD2. CDR1 and CDR2 (germline): SGHNT, YYREEE (reference sequence). V dropped 4 bases and J dropped 2; count of bases not matched to a gene: 3. This CDR3 spans 15 amino acids. The CDR3 DNA follows: TGTGCCAGCAGCCGCGGGGGGGCTAACACCGGGGAGCTGTTTTTT. Translating gives CASSRGGANTGELFF.

The gene calls are TRBV27 and TRBJ2-7; D is possibly TRBD1 (6 bases). This CDR3 region has 14 residues. Germline CDR1 and CDR2: MNHEY and SMNVEV (reference sequence). Trimming took 5 bases from V and 2 from J, leaving 13 bases between them. DNA of the CDR3: TGTGCCAGCAGTCAGCTGACAGGTACCTACGAGCAGTACTTC. Residues: CASSQLTGTYEQYF.

The rearrangement joins TRBV11-1 to TRBJ2-5; D gene ambiguous. The germline V gene encodes CDR1 SGHAT and CDR2 FQDESV (reference sequence). Trimming pared 2 bases from V and 1 base from J, leaving 8 bases between. The CDR3 covers 14 residues. CDR3: CASSLTRLQETQYF. The CDR3 DNA sequence: TGTGCCAGCAGCTTAACCCGACTCCAAGAGACCCAGTACTTC.

This clone was counted between two and nine times. V is TRBV2 and J is TRBJ2-2, with TRBD1 identical over 10 bases. The germline CDR1 and CDR2 sequences are SNHLY and FYNNEI. J gave up 1 base and V 4 bases, and 0 bases lay outside the gene matches. The length of the CDR3 is 15 residues. Here the CDR3 reads CASSGTGGNTGELFF. In DNA form, the CDR3 reads TGTGCCAGCAGTGGGACAGGGGGGAACACCGGGGAGCTGTTTTTT.

The chain uses TRBV12-3 or TRBV12-4 and TRBJ1-1, with a possible D match to TRBD1 (5 bases). CDR3 length: 13 amino acids. Trimming pared 3 bases from V and 1 base from J, leaving 6 bases between. The CDR3 loop is CASSFGGNTEAFF. In DNA form, the CDR3 reads TGTGCCAGCAGTTTCGGGGGGAACACTGAAGCTTTCTTT.

The genes are TRBV12-3 or TRBV12-4 and TRBJ1-2, with D unclear. This CDR3 contains 12 residues. Trimming removed 4 bases at V and 7 bases at J, with 10 bases between. Here the CDR3 DNA reads TGTGCCAGCAGTTCGAGTGGTATTGGCTACACCTTC. Amino acid sequence: CASSSSGIGYTF.

Only a few counts were recorded for this clone. The chain carries TRBV10-3 and TRBJ2-1, with 7 bases that match TRBD2. Germline CDR1 reads ENHRY; CDR2 reads SYGVKD. This CDR3 region has 14 residues. Trimming at V came to 3 bases and at J to 5 bases, leaving 4 bases not matched to a gene. CDR3 in DNA: TGTGCCATCAGTGACTACCGGGAGGACAATGAGCAGTTCTTC. Translated, it gives CAISDYREDNEQFF.

The chain links TRBV4-1 to TRBJ2-7; D perhaps matches TRBD1 (6 bases). Germline-derived CDR1 and CDR2 are MGHRA and YSYEKL. CDR3 size: 14 residues. V gave up 1 base and J gave up 2 bases, with 9 bases separating them. The CDR3 is CASSQGGPTYEQYF. The CDR3 region has the DNA TGCGCCAGCAGCCAAGGGGGGCCCACCTACGAGCAGTACTTC.

The V and J genes are TRBV7-2 and TRBJ2-7; D uncertain. Deletions cut 0 bases from V and 3 bases from J, with 12 bases between. This CDR3 has 15 residues. Germline-derived CDR1 and CDR2 are SGHTA and FQGNSA. Here the CDR3 DNA reads TGTGCCAGCAGCTTAGCCCTTTCTTCTTACTACGAGCAGTACTTC. This codes for CASSLALSSYYEQYF.

The chain couples TRBV19 to TRBJ2-2; 10 bases are a match to TRBD1. Trimming at V came to 6 bases and at J to 4 bases, leaving 5 bases not matched to a gene. Germline CDR1 reads LNHDA; CDR2 reads SQIVND (reference sequence). CDR3 length equals 15 residues. CDR3 bases: TGTGCCAGTAGCACTGACAGGGGGCTCACCGGGGAGCTGTTTTTT. Protein product: CASSTDRGLTGELFF.